This is a list of T cell receptor beta chains from one sample in a study of radiotherapy plus CTLA-4 blockade in lung cancer. Produced via immunoSEQ multiplex PCR; TCRdb's table is partial and in-frame only. The sample holds about 51,000 clones, 75% to 80% seen once. This specimen was peripheral blood, taken from a patient treated with radiotherapy plus ipilimumab. Receptors were obtained from a human donor with non-small cell lung cancer whose response to radiotherapy plus ipilimumab could not be evaluated. Each CDR3 is given with its conserved first and last residue. The order of the fields is clone size, V gene, D gene, J gene, CDR3 DNA, CDR3 protein. The D gene is left open where the match is weak. Clone size is stated in some rows and not others, as once, few, many or a class when expanded.

abundance: -
v_gene: TRBV7-9
d_gene: -
j_gene: TRBJ1-1
CDR3nt: TGTGCCAGCAGCTCGCAACCCCGGAGGAACACTGAAGCTTTCTTT
CDR3aa: CASSSQPRRNTEAFF

abundance: once
v_gene: TRBV4-3
d_gene: -
j_gene: TRBJ2-7
CDR3nt: TGCGCCAGCAGCCAAGGGTCGGACTTTCCCTACGAGCAGTACTTC
CDR3aa: CASSQGSDFPYEQYF

abundance: -
v_gene: TRBV5-1
d_gene: -
j_gene: TRBJ1-3
CDR3nt: TGCGCCAGCAGCCCCCTGGGACACTCTGGAAACACCATATATTTT
CDR3aa: CASSPLGHSGNTIYF

abundance: -
v_gene: TRBV13
d_gene: -
j_gene: TRBJ2-2
CDR3nt: TGTGCCAGCAGCCTTCAAGGGGTCGGCGGGGAGCTGTTTTTT
CDR3aa: CASSLQGVGGELFF

abundance: -
v_gene: TRBV4-3
d_gene: TRBD1
j_gene: TRBJ1-1
CDR3nt: TGCGCCAGCAGCCAGATAGGGACAGCCCTGAGAGGAGCTTTCTTT
CDR3aa: CASSQIGTALRGAFF

abundance: -
v_gene: TRBV5-1
d_gene: TRBD1
j_gene: TRBJ2-7
CDR3nt: TGCGCCAGCAGCTTGGGTGGACAGGGGGCTTACGAGCAGTACTTC
CDR3aa: CASSLGGQGAYEQYF

abundance: -
v_gene: TRBV7-3
d_gene: TRBD1
j_gene: TRBJ2-1
CDR3nt: TGTGCCAGCAGCTTGGGACAGGGCACCAATGAGCAGTTCTTC
CDR3aa: CASSLGQGTNEQFF

abundance: -
v_gene: TRBV7-3
d_gene: -
j_gene: TRBJ2-2
CDR3nt: TGTGCCAGCAGCTTAACGGGGGCAGGGGACACCGGGGAGCTGTTTTTT
CDR3aa: CASSLTGAGDTGELFF

abundance: few
v_gene: TRBV4-1
d_gene: TRBD2
j_gene: TRBJ2-7
CDR3nt: TGCGCCAGCAGCCAAGTAGAGCTAGCGGACTACGAGCAGTACTTC
CDR3aa: CASSQVELADYEQYF

abundance: -
v_gene: TRBV15
d_gene: -
j_gene: TRBJ2-7
CDR3nt: TGTGCCACCAGCAGATTGATAGGGGGAGCGAACTACGAGCAGTACTTC
CDR3aa: CATSRLIGGANYEQYF

abundance: -
v_gene: TRBV27
d_gene: -
j_gene: TRBJ2-2
CDR3nt: TGTGCCAGCATCAGCCTCGGCGGCCCGAACACCGGGGAGCTGTTTTTT
CDR3aa: CASISLGGPNTGELFF

abundance: -
v_gene: TRBV9
d_gene: TRBD1
j_gene: TRBJ2-5
CDR3nt: TGTGCCAGCAGCGCCGGACAGGGATACCAAGAGACCCAGTACTTC
CDR3aa: CASSAGQGYQETQYF

abundance: -
v_gene: TRBV5-4
d_gene: TRBD2
j_gene: TRBJ2-1
CDR3nt: TGTGCCAGCAGCCGACTAGCGGGAGGCCACAATGAGCAGTTCTTC
CDR3aa: CASSRLAGGHNEQFF

abundance: -
v_gene: TRBV5-1
d_gene: -
j_gene: TRBJ2-3
CDR3nt: TGCGCCAGCAGCCTAGGACAGCTTGGCACAGATACGCAGTATTTT
CDR3aa: CASSLGQLGTDTQYF

abundance: -
v_gene: TRBV7-8
d_gene: TRBD1
j_gene: TRBJ1-2
CDR3nt: TGTGCCAGCAGCTTAGCGCTAGGGACAGGGGTGACTTATGGCTACACCTTC
CDR3aa: CASSLALGTGVTYGYTF

abundance: -
v_gene: TRBV19
d_gene: -
j_gene: TRBJ1-1
CDR3nt: TGTGCCAGTAGTATAGCGGCGGACACTGAAGCTTTCTTT
CDR3aa: CASSIAADTEAFF

abundance: -
v_gene: TRBV5-1
d_gene: TRBD2
j_gene: TRBJ2-5
CDR3nt: TGCGCCAGCAGCCCTAGCGGGGGGGCGGTCGGAGAGACCCAGTACTTC
CDR3aa: CASSPSGGAVGETQYF

abundance: -
v_gene: TRBV5-6
d_gene: -
j_gene: TRBJ1-2
CDR3nt: TGTGCCAGCAGCTTGAGGGCGGGGTTCAAAGGCTACACCTTC
CDR3aa: CASSLRAGFKGYTF

abundance: -
v_gene: TRBV4-3
d_gene: -
j_gene: TRBJ1-2
CDR3nt: TGCGCCAGCAGCCCCCGGGGACTAAGCTTCTATGGCTACACCTTC
CDR3aa: CASSPRGLSFYGYTF

abundance: -
v_gene: TRBV14
d_gene: -
j_gene: TRBJ1-1
CDR3nt: TGTGCCAGCAGCCAAGAGCTCGGGTACACTGAAGCTTTCTTT
CDR3aa: CASSQELGYTEAFF

abundance: -
v_gene: TRBV5-1
d_gene: -
j_gene: TRBJ2-2
CDR3nt: TGCGCCAGCAGCTGGCTACAACGACGGGGGAACACCGGGGAGCTGTTTTTT
CDR3aa: CASSWLQRRGNTGELFF

abundance: -
v_gene: TRBV2
d_gene: -
j_gene: TRBJ1-1
CDR3nt: TGTGCCAGCAGTGGACAGCCCAACACTGAAGCTTTCTTT
CDR3aa: CASSGQPNTEAFF

abundance: -
v_gene: TRBV28
d_gene: -
j_gene: TRBJ2-7
CDR3nt: TGTGCCAGCAGTTTACCTACAGGGCGGGTTGGGCAGTACTTC
CDR3aa: CASSLPTGRVGQYF